The 4 T cell receptor beta chains in this list originate from one sample, sequenced in a study of blood T cell repertoires in COVID-19. Profiling relied on immunoSEQ multiplex PCR, and the TCRdb table lists in-frame clones only, not all of them. Seen here are under 250,000 clones, around three quarters observed once, and the top ten hold roughly 6%. Sequencing used peripheral blood. Receptors originate from a woman in her 70s with acute or convalescent COVID-19.

V and J are TRBV7-2 and TRBJ2-1; no clear D gene. The V end lost 0 bases, the J end lost 9 bases, and 9 bases lay between the germline ends. Germline loops: CDR1 SGHTA, CDR2 FQGNSA. The CDR3 covers 13 residues. The CDR3 coding sequence is TGTGCCAGCAGCTTAGCCACCCTGGCTGAGCAGTTCTTC. It encodes CASSLATLAEQFF. The entire variable domain, with the rest obtained from reference TRBV7-2 and TRBJ2-1, is as follows: GAGVSQSPSNKVTEKGKDVELRCDPISGHTALYWYRQSLGQGLEFLIYFQGNSAPDKSGLPSDRFSAERTGGSVSTLTIQRTQQEDSAVYLCASSLATLAEQFFGPGTRLTVL.

In its sample, this clone was seen once. V usage is TRBV6-4 and J usage is TRBJ2-3; TRBD2 agrees at 9 bases. Per the germline V gene, CDR1 is MRHNA and CDR2 is SNTAGT. This CDR3 has 14 amino acids. The V segment lost 8 bases and the J segment 4 bases; nucleotides outside the gene matches: 7. As DNA, the CDR3 is TGTGCCAGCTCACGGACTAGCGTTGCAGATACGCAGTATTTT. Protein product: CASSRTSVADTQYF.

Only one count was recorded for this clone. This chain connects TRBV12-3 or TRBV12-4 to TRBJ1-3; TRBD1 might be the D (5 bases). The CDR3 is 13 residues long. V was pared by 8 bases and J by 2 bases, with 10 bases between. CDR3 protein: CASETATGNTIYF. The CDR3 coding sequence is TGTGCCAGCGAGACAGCTACTGGAAACACCATATATTTT.

The chain recombines TRBV24-1 with TRBJ2-5; no clear D. The length of the CDR3 is 16 residues. The V gene lost 1 base and the J gene lost 2 bases, with 13 bases spanning the gap. Looked up from germline, CDR1 is KGHDR and CDR2 is SFDVKD. CDR3 DNA: TGTGCCACCAGTGATTTTACCTCAGGCAGTCAAGAGACCCAGTACTTC. Protein product: CATSDFTSGSQETQYF.